This is a list of T cell receptor beta chains from one sample in a study of Graves' ophthalmopathy and Graves' hyperthyroidism. From the multiplex PCR reads, TCRdb called clonotypes with MiXCR, one entry per CDR3 protein. Altogether approximately 1.2 million distinct CDR3 sequences are present, about 38% being singletons, with the ten largest covering approximately 12%. Sequences were obtained from peripheral blood or thyroid tissue (not recorded which). The receptors originated from an adult man with Graves' hyperthyroidism. Each CDR3 is given with its conserved first and last residue. A D gene is named only where the DNA matches it firmly. Size values are once, few and many counts, or a class for expanded clones, and some rows have none.

d_gene,j_gene,abundance,v_gene,CDR3nt,CDR3aa
-,TRBJ2-7,few,TRBV3-1,TGTGCCAGCAGCCAAGAGAGTCACTCCTACGAGCAGTACTTC,CASSQESHSYEQYF
TRBD1,TRBJ2-6,-,TRBV7-3,TGTGCCAGCAGCCCGAGTGGACAGGGGTTCGGGGCCAACGTCCTGACTTTC,CASSPSGQGFGANVLTF
TRBD2,TRBJ2-5,-,TRBV10-3,TGTGCCAGCAGTCTAGCGGGAGTGGAGGCCCAGTACTTC,CASSLAGVEAQYF
-,TRBJ1-5,once,TRBV11-1,TGTGCCAGCAGCCCCCAAGGGACAAGGGTGGATCAGCCCCAGCATTTC,CASSPQGTRVDQPQHF
-,TRBJ2-1,-,TRBV20-1,TGCAGTGCTCTCACGGGGGTCAATGAGCAGTTCTTC,CSALTGVNEQFF
-,TRBJ1-1,many,TRBV19,TGTGCCAGTAGTAGGACTGTCGAGAACACTGAAGCTTTCTTT,CASSRTVENTEAFF
TRBD2,TRBJ2-2,-,TRBV5-4,TGTGCCAGCAGCTTGCGCCAGGGAGGGCCCGTGGAGCTGTTTTTT,CASSLRQGGPVELFF
-,TRBJ1-6,few,TRBV7-8,TGCGCCAGCAGCCAATTGGAGGGGCATAGGGATTCACCCCTCCACTTT,CASSQLEGHRDSPLHF
TRBD1,TRBJ1-1,-,TRBV7-2,TGTGCCAGCAGTCCCCAACCCGGGACAGGGGATGACACTGAAGCTTTCTTT,CASSPQPGTGDDTEAFF
TRBD2,TRBJ2-5,many,TRBV7-2,TGTGCCAGCAGCCCGACTAGCGGGAGTATGACCCAGTACTTC,CASSPTSGSMTQYF
-,TRBJ1-1,-,TRBV5-5,TGTGCCAGCACCCACGGGAGCAGGCGGGCCACTGAAGCTTTCTTT,CASTHGSRRATEAFF
TRBD1,TRBJ2-7,many,TRBV12-3/TRBV12-4,TGTGCCAGCAGTCCACCGGGACAGGGGAGCTACGAGCAGTACTTC,CASSPPGQGSYEQYF
-,TRBJ2-5,few,TRBV20-1,TGCAGTGCCTCAGGGGCCCAGTACTTC,CSASGAQYF
-,TRBJ1-1,-,TRBV6-6,TGTGCCAGCAGTTACTTGCAGGTAGAAAGGACGAACACTGAAGCTTTCTTT,CASSYLQVERTNTEAFF
-,TRBJ2-7,-,TRBV6-5,TGTGCCAGCAGTTACTCCAACGGGGGTACCTACGAGCAGTACTTC,CASSYSNGGTYEQYF
-,TRBJ1-2,many,TRBV11-2,TGTGCCAGCAGCTTAGCAATAACGTCTGAAGACGGCTACACCTTC,CASSLAITSEDGYTF
-,TRBJ2-2,-,TRBV18,TGTGCCAGCGCCTTAACCGGGGAGCTGTTTTTT,CASALTGELFF
-,TRBJ2-2,-,TRBV7-2,TGTGCCAGCAGCCACGAGTTGGGGCCGTACACCGGGGAGCTGTTTTTT,CASSHELGPYTGELFF
-,TRBJ1-1,-,TRBV25-1,TGTGCCAGCAGTGAATTCCCGGGGAAAGGTGAGACTGAAGCTTTCTTT,CASSEFPGKGETEAFF
-,TRBJ2-7,-,TRBV11-3,TGTGCCAGCAGCGTATTTAGGGGACAAAGCTACGAGCAGTACTTC,CASSVFRGQSYEQYF
-,TRBJ2-7,-,TRBV2,TGTGCCAGCAGGAAGGACGGTCACTGCGAGCAGTACTTC,CASRKDGHCEQYF
-,TRBJ2-7,-,TRBV20-1,TGCAGTGCTAGAAGCCTGGTCTCCCCCTACGAGCAGTACTTC,CSARSLVSPYEQYF
TRBD2,TRBJ2-5,-,TRBV20-1,TGCAGTGGGCGTCTAGCGGGTATGCCTGGGACCCAGTACTTC,CSGRLAGMPGTQYF
-,TRBJ1-5,-,TRBV2,TGTGCCAGCAGTTACGGGGCACGGGGTCAGCCCCAGCATTTT,CASSYGARGQPQHF
-,TRBJ2-5,-,TRBV7-8,TGTGCCAGCAGCTTAGACGGTCGGAAGGAGACCCAGTACTTC,CASSLDGRKETQYF
-,TRBJ1-2,many,TRBV19,TGTGCCAGTAGTATAGGACAAAGCTATGGCTACACCTTC,CASSIGQSYGYTF
-,TRBJ2-2,many,TRBV29-1,TGCAGCGTTTCTCAGCGATTCACCGGGGAGCTGTTTTTT,CSVSQRFTGELFF
TRBD1,TRBJ1-5,few,TRBV12-3/TRBV12-4,TGTGCCAGCAGTACAGCGGGGACAGACAATCAGCCCCAGCATTTT,CASSTAGTDNQPQHF
-,TRBJ1-1,few,TRBV6-2/TRBV6-3,TGTGCCAGCACTCGCGCGGGCAGGGCGAACACTGAAGCTTTCTTT,CASTRAGRANTEAFF
TRBD2,TRBJ2-7,few,TRBV4-3,TGCGCCAGCAGCCTCCGAACCCCGACTAGCGGGGCTAGCGACGAGCAGTACTTC,CASSLRTPTSGASDEQYF
TRBD1,TRBJ2-7,few,TRBV7-2,TGTGCCAGCAGTTCCTTAGGACAGGTTATCAACGAGCAGTACTTC,CASSSLGQVINEQYF
TRBD2,TRBJ2-2,few,TRBV12-3/TRBV12-4,TGTGCCATCCCGGGGGAGCGGGAGCCCGGGGAGCTGTTTTTT,CAIPGEREPGELFF
-,TRBJ1-3,many,TRBV2,TGTGCCAGCAGCGCAGGGCTGAGGGGAAACACCATATATTTT,CASSAGLRGNTIYF
TRBD2,TRBJ2-2,few,TRBV2,TGTGCCAGCAGTGAAGCACCGGGACTAGGACCTAACACCGGGGAGCTGTTTTTT,CASSEAPGLGPNTGELFF
-,TRBJ2-7,many,TRBV14,TGTGCCAGCAGCCAAGGATTTCGGCGCTCCCCAAGATCCTACGAGCAGTACTTC,CASSQGFRRSPRSYEQYF
TRBD1,TRBJ1-6,-,TRBV15,TGTGCCACCAGCAGAGACCGACAGGGGTCTTCACCCCTCCACTTT,CATSRDRQGSSPLHF
-,TRBJ2-7,few,TRBV7-2,TGTGCCAGCAGCTCCCTCAGTATATCCTACGAGCAGTACTTC,CASSSLSISYEQYF
TRBD2,TRBJ2-7,many,TRBV13,TGTGCCAGCAGCACAACCGGGAGGGCCCAAGAGCAGTACTTC,CASSTTGRAQEQYF
TRBD1,TRBJ1-1,-,TRBV9,TGTGCCACCCGATCGGGGACAGCCCAATTCGGGAACACTGAAGCTTTCTTT,CATRSGTAQFGNTEAFF
-,TRBJ2-7,few,TRBV24-1,TGTGCCACCAGTGATTTTGAGGGAGCGAGGCAGTACTTC,CATSDFEGARQYF
TRBD2,TRBJ2-5,many,TRBV11-3,TGTGCCAGCAGCTTAGGGTGGGAGCGGGAGAGAAGGGAGACCCAGTACTTC,CASSLGWERERRETQYF
TRBD1,TRBJ1-5,-,TRBV29-1,TGCAGCGTTGATAGGGACAGGGGTCAGCCCCAGCATTTT,CSVDRDRGQPQHF
-,TRBJ2-7,few,TRBV12-3/TRBV12-4,TGTGCCAGCAGTTCAGAGGGGGACTGGACCTACGAGCAGTACTTC,CASSSEGDWTYEQYF
-,TRBJ1-5,many,TRBV12-3/TRBV12-4,TGTGCCAGCAGCTTAGGGCAGAGCAATCAGCCCCAGCATTTT,CASSLGQSNQPQHF
-,TRBJ2-2,many,TRBV7-3,TGTGCCAGCAGCTTATACGCAGGCAAGAACACCGGGGAGCTGTTTTTT,CASSLYAGKNTGELFF
TRBD1,TRBJ2-5,many,TRBV19,TGTGCCACCCGGACAGAGGGACAGGCGGAGACCCAGTACTTC,CATRTEGQAETQYF
TRBD1,TRBJ1-4,-,TRBV5-4,TGTGCCAGCAGCTTCCCCGGGACAGGGTCTGAAAAACTGTTTTTT,CASSFPGTGSEKLFF
-,TRBJ2-1,-,TRBV29-1,TGCAGCGTTAGACAGGACTACAATGAGCAGTTCTTC,CSVRQDYNEQFF
-,TRBJ2-7,-,TRBV2,TGTGCCAGCAGTTTAGGGCAGGGGCTCGAGCAGTACTTC,CASSLGQGLEQYF
-,TRBJ1-2,many,TRBV29-1,TGCAGCGTTGAAGGGGGAGGCTACACCTTC,CSVEGGGYTF
-,TRBJ2-2,many,TRBV29-1,TGCAGCCTCCGAGGGACGAACACCGGGGAGCTGTTTTTT,CSLRGTNTGELFF
TRBD1,TRBJ2-5,many,TRBV19,TGTGCCAGTAATCCACCGGGACAGGGGAGGGAGACCCAGTACTTC,CASNPPGQGRETQYF
-,TRBJ1-2,-,TRBV7-2,TGTGCCAGCAGCTTGGGAGACCATGGCTACACCTTC,CASSLGDHGYTF